This T cell receptor beta chain was sequenced in a study of molecular identifiers for immune sequencing clone quantification. TCRdb analysed the PCR reads with MiXCR anew, one entry per CDR3 protein. The sample records about 510,000 distinct CDR3 sequences, around 23% being singletons. General study points: Highly expanded clones may be undercounted when identical TCR molecules share barcodes. Clones that had above 20 RNA copies took up over 98% of effector molecules but under 1% in naive cells.

At least ten counts were recorded for this clonotype. Its target is unknown. The sequence was obtained from a human donor in good health. Some libraries in this study had Jurkat cell RNA spiked in. The source material was naive CD8+ T cells from blood, with Jurkat cell RNA spiked in. Subset defined: FACS-sorted CD8+CD4-CCR7+CD45RA+ naive T cells.

CDR3 nucleotides: TGTGCCATCAGTGAGTCTCCGGGGTACTACGAGCAGTACTTC. Translated, it gives CAISESPGYYEQYF. The rearrangement joins TRBV10-3 to TRBJ2-7; D may be TRBD2 (5 bases). The CDR3 is 14 residues long. Trimming shortened V by 0 bases and J by 3 bases, and 9 bases separated the two germline ends. The germline V gene has CDR1 ENHRY and CDR2 SYGVKD.